The 23 T cell receptor beta chains below all came from one sample that was sequenced in a study of blood T cell repertoires in COVID-19. Data came from immunoSEQ multiplex PCR; TCRdb stores just in-frame clones and leaves some out. Seen here are more than 85,000 clones, roughly 90% observed once, and the top ten hold about 2.7%. Sequencing was done on a sample of peripheral blood. The origin of the receptors is a woman over 75 with acute or convalescent COVID-19.

The chain links TRBV6-1 to TRBJ2-3; 9 bases are shared with TRBD1. This CDR3 spans 18 amino acids. The germline V gene has CDR1 MNHNS and CDR2 SASEGT. Losses at the gene ends were 1 base for V and 8 bases for J; bases not matched to a gene: 16. The CDR3 nucleotides are TGTGCCAGCAGTGAAGTGTTCCCCTTGACAGGGGGTAGGTTTACGCAGTATTTT. Translated, it gives CASSEVFPLTGGRFTQYF.

The genes are TRBV25-1 and TRBJ2-1; D not certain. CDR3 size: 14 residues. Trimming left V 0 bases short and J 6 bases short, with 9 bases between. The germline gives CDR1 MGHDK, CDR2 SYGVNS. The CDR3 is CASSEYNTRNEQFF. The CDR3, as DNA: TGTGCCAGCAGTGAATATAACACACGCAATGAGCAGTTCTTC.

V gene TRBV28 combines with J gene TRBJ1-5; 7 bases fit TRBD1. Germline values: CDR1 MDHEN, CDR2 SYDVKM. The length of the CDR3 is 16 residues. Unmatched junction bases numbered 6, after V lost 2 bases and J lost 2 bases. The CDR3 DNA is TGTGCCAGCAGTTTAGGGAAGGGGGCCGGCAATCAGCCCCAGCATTTT. This translates into CASSLGKGAGNQPQHF.

In DNA form, the CDR3 reads TGTGCCAGCAGTGGGACAGTACTAAATAGCAATCAGCCCCAGCATTTT. Encoded protein: CASSGTVLNSNQPQHF. V is TRBV2 and J is TRBJ1-5; possible D gene TRBD1, 6 bases. This CDR3 region has 16 residues. V was pared by 4 bases and J by 0 bases, with 13 bases between. CDR1 is SNHLY, CDR2 FYNNEI, per germline.

This sequence joins TRBV2 and TRBJ1-3; D gene uncertain. V was cut by 7 bases and J by 4 bases, with 11 bases left in between. Germline lookup yields CDR1 SNHLY and CDR2 FYNNEI. The CDR3 spans 13 residues. The CDR3 DNA reads TGTGCCAGCAACGGGGTACGAGGAAACACCATATATTTT. Translation gives CASNGVRGNTIYF.

The chain couples TRBV2 to TRBJ1-1; unclear D gene. This CDR3 has 13 amino acids. Trimming removed 6 bases at V and 4 bases at J, with 12 bases between. Germline loops: CDR1 SNHLY, CDR2 FYNNEI. The CDR3 DNA reads TGTGCCAGCAGGACTGACTTGGGCACTGAAGCTTTCTTT. It translates to CASRTDLGTEAFF.

The V and J genes are TRBV15 and TRBJ2-5; maybe TRBD2 (5 bases). The CDR3 has 14 residues. Germline CDR1 LNHNV, CDR2 YYDKDF (reference sequence). Trimming stripped 6 bases from V and 5 bases from J, with 16 bases between. CDR3 sequence (DNA): TGTGCCACCAGTCCGACGCCGAGGGCGGAGACCCAGTACTTC. Encoded protein: CATSPTPRAETQYF.

The chain uses TRBV29-1 and TRBJ2-3, with D possibly matching TRBD2 (6 bases). Germline-derived CDR1 and CDR2 are SQVTM and ANQGSEA. The V end lost 7 bases, the J end lost 2 bases, and 16 bases lay between the germline ends. This CDR3 is 14 amino acids long. The CDR3 nucleotides are TGCAGCGGCCGGAGGGCTTTAGCCACAGATACGCAGTATTTT. Translation gives CSGRRALATDTQYF.

V gene TRBV10-3 combines with J gene TRBJ1-2, with D tentatively TRBD1 (5 bases). Trimming pared 6 bases from V and 7 bases from J, leaving 18 bases between. The germline CDR1 and CDR2 sequences are ENHRY and SYGVKD. The CDR3 is 14 amino acids. The CDR3 loop is CAIRVRTKTSGYTF. The CDR3, as DNA: TGTGCCATCAGGGTCCGGACAAAAACCTCTGGCTACACCTTC.

This clone was seen more than once but under ten times. V usage is TRBV6-2 or TRBV6-3 and J usage is TRBJ2-2, with TRBD1 as a possible D gene (6 bases). Germline V CDR1 and CDR2: MNHEY, SVGEGT. CDR3 length equals 16 residues. Trimming stripped 6 bases from V and 2 bases from J, with 16 bases between. The CDR3: CASSDKMGANTGELFF. The CDR3 nucleotides are TGTGCCAGCAGCGATAAGATGGGGGCAAACACCGGGGAGCTGTTTTTT.

The rearrangement joins TRBV6-2 or TRBV6-3 to TRBJ1-1; TRBD1 agrees at 9 bases. V dropped 5 bases and J dropped 1; count of bases not matched to a gene: 8. CDR3 length: 16 residues. CDR1 and CDR2 (germline): MNHEY, SVGEGT. Here the CDR3 DNA reads TGTGCCAGCAGTCCACAGGACAGGGGCTGGAACACTGAAGCTTTCTTT. Protein sequence: CASSPQDRGWNTEAFF.

The V gene is TRBV5-8, the J gene TRBJ2-4; TRBD2 is a possible D gene (6 bases). V gave up 0 bases and J gave up 8 bases, with 12 bases separating them. This CDR3 has 14 residues. The V gene's germline CDR1 is SGHTS and CDR2 YDEGEE. The CDR3 loop reads CASSLVTGGDIQYF. CDR3 sequence (DNA): TGTGCCAGCAGCTTGGTAACAGGAGGGGACATTCAGTACTTC.

The V and J genes are TRBV18 and TRBJ1-1; D perhaps matches TRBD1 (6 bases). The germline V gene encodes CDR1 KGHSH and CDR2 LQKENI. The ends were cut back, 3 bases at V and 1 base at J, with 15 bases in the middle. CDR3 length: 16 amino acids. CDR3 amino acids: CASSPRTGTQNTEAFF. The CDR3, as DNA: TGTGCCAGCTCACCCCGCACAGGGACCCAGAACACTGAAGCTTTCTTT.

Remarks on this clone: The CDR3 does not close with the conserved phenylalanine or tryptophan, likely indicating a read error. It is unclear where the CDR3 begins or ends on the DNA, so no DNA is shown, and the CDR3 is as TCRdb lists it. The chain has TRBV2 and TRBJ2-7; the D call of TRBD1 is as the table states it, not checked on the DNA. The germline CDR1 and CDR2 sequences are SNHLY and FYNNEI. 11 amino acids form the CDR3, both terminal residues included. CDR3 loop: CASSFIGQGFL.

The rearrangement links TRBV12-2 to TRBJ2-3; TRBD1 is taken as the D call from the table, unchecked against the DNA. TRBV12-2 is classified as a pseudogene. This CDR3 has 14 residues. CDR3 region: CASRPLGCTDTQYF. Here the CDR3 DNA reads TGTGCAAGTCGCCCTCTGGGCTGCACAGATACGCAGTATTTT.

This clone was recorded only once. The chain combines TRBV2 with TRBJ1-1, with unresolved D. CDR3 size: 14 residues. Germline loops: CDR1 SNHLY, CDR2 FYNNEI. The V gene lost 8 bases and the J gene lost 0 bases, with 13 bases spanning the gap. The CDR3 DNA reads as TGTGCCAGCGACACCTCCGGGATGAACACTGAAGCTTTCTTT. Protein sequence: CASDTSGMNTEAFF.

V is TRBV28 and J is TRBJ2-7; 7 nucleotides agree with TRBD1. The germline CDR1 and CDR2 sequences are MDHEN and SYDVKM. Trimming at V came to 10 bases and at J to 3 bases, leaving 6 bases not matched to a gene. This CDR3 has 12 residues. The CDR3 nucleotides are TGTGCCACCGTGACAGGGCACTACGAGCAGTACTTC. This translates into CATVTGHYEQYF.

The rearrangement uses TRBV15 and TRBJ2-1, with D maybe TRBD1 (5 bases). CDR3 size: 13 residues. Per the germline V gene, CDR1 is LNHNV and CDR2 is YYDKDF (reference sequence). The ends were cut back, 9 bases at V and 6 bases at J, with 15 bases in the middle. The DNA for the CDR3 is TGTGCCACTGGGCAGGGAAGTGGCAATGAGCAGTTCTTC. It yields the protein CATGQGSGNEQFF.

The V gene is TRBV5-4, the J gene TRBJ2-2, with D possibly matching TRBD1 (6 bases). This CDR3 contains 14 residues. The germline CDR1 and CDR2 sequences are SGHNT and YYREEE (reference sequence). Trimming removed 0 bases from V and 3 bases from J, with 6 bases in between. The CDR3 region has the DNA TGTGCCAGCAGCTTGGGACAGGACACCGGGGAGCTGTTTTTT. Protein product: CASSLGQDTGELFF.

The chain recombines TRBV19 with TRBJ2-3; 8 bases align to TRBD1. V lost 4 bases and J lost 2; bases outside the gene matches: 2. Germline CDR1 reads LNHDA; CDR2 reads SQIVND (reference sequence). This CDR3 has 14 residues. The CDR3 loop reads CASSRGQDTDTQYF. CDR3 DNA: TGTGCCAGTAGTAGGGGACAGGACACAGATACGCAGTATTTT.

The chain joins TRBV5-8 to TRBJ1-2; 8 nucleotides align to TRBD1. Trimming at V came to 0 bases and at J to 7 bases, leaving 2 bases not matched to a gene. Germline V gene data show CDR1 as SGHTS and CDR2 as YDEGEE. The CDR3 loop spans 13 amino acids. The CDR3, as DNA: TGTGCCAGCAGCTTGGGGCAGGGGGCTGGCTACACCTTC. Translated: CASSLGQGAGYTF.

The gene calls are TRBV12-3 or TRBV12-4 and TRBJ1-1, with 7 bases that match TRBD1. After removal of 6 bases from V and 3 bases from J, the junction contained 4 bases not matched to a gene. This CDR3 comprises 13 residues. DNA for the CDR3: TGTGCCAGCAGCCTCGGACAGGACACTGAAGCTTTCTTT. Translated, it gives CASSLGQDTEAFF.

This chain links TRBV12-5 with TRBJ1-2; 8 bases fit TRBD1. From germline, CDR1 is LGHNT and CDR2 FRNRAP. This CDR3 region has 17 residues. V was clipped by 5 bases and J by 6 bases; unmatched bases: 17. The CDR3 coding sequence is TGTGCTAGTGGTCCTCCATGGTCCGACAGGGGTTTTCATGGCTACACCTTC. Protein product: CASGPPWSDRGFHGYTF.